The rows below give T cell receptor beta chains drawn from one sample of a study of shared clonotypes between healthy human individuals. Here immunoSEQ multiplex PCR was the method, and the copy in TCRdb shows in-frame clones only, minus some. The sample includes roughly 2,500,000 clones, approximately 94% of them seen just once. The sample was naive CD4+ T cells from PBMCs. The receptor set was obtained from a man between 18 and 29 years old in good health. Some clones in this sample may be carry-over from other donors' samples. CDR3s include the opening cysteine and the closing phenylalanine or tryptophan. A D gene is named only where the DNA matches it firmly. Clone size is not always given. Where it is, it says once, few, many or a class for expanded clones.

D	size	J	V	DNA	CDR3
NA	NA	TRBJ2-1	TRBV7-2	TGTGCCAGCAGCTTAGTAGGGGACTCGTACAATGAGCAGTTCTTC	CASSLVGDSYNEQFF
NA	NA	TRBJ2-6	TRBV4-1	TGCGCCAGCAGCCAATCAGACTCTGGGGCCAACGTCCTGACTTTC	CASSQSDSGANVLTF
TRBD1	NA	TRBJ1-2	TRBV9	TGTGCCAGCAGCATCACCCCCGGGACAGGGGGGGATGGCTACACCTTC	CASSITPGTGGDGYTF
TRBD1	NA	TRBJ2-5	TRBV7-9	TGTGCCAGCAGCTGGGACAGCCAAGAGACCCAGTACTTC	CASSWDSQETQYF
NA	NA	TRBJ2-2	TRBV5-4	TGTGCCAGCAGCTCCGGGACCGCGGCCGGGGAGCTGTTTTTT	CASSSGTAAGELFF
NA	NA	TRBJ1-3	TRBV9	TGTGCCAGCAGCGCGGACTCGCGGGGGGGAAACACCATATATTTT	CASSADSRGGNTIYF
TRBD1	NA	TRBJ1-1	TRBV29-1	TGCAGCGTTGATCAGGGGGCCGGAGCTTTCTTT	CSVDQGAGAFF
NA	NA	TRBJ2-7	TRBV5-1	TGCGCCAGCAGCTTGAATGAGTACGAGCAGTACTTC	CASSLNEYEQYF
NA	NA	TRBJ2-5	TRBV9	TGTGCCAGCAGCGTGGACCCGTCAGGTCCTCTCGAGACCCAGTACTTC	CASSVDPSGPLETQYF
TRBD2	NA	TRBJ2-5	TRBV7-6	TGTGCCAGCAGCTTAAAAGCGGGGGGGGAGACCCAGTACTTC	CASSLKAGGETQYF
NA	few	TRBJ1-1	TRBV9	TGTGCCAGCAGCGTACAGGAGGGCACTGAAGCTTTCTTT	CASSVQEGTEAFF
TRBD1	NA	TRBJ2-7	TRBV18	TGTGCCAGCTCACAAGGGACAGCCAGCTCCTACGAGCAGTACTTC	CASSQGTASSYEQYF
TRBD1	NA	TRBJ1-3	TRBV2	TGTGCCAGCAGCGTTGGGACAGCCTCTGGAAACACCATATATTTT	CASSVGTASGNTIYF